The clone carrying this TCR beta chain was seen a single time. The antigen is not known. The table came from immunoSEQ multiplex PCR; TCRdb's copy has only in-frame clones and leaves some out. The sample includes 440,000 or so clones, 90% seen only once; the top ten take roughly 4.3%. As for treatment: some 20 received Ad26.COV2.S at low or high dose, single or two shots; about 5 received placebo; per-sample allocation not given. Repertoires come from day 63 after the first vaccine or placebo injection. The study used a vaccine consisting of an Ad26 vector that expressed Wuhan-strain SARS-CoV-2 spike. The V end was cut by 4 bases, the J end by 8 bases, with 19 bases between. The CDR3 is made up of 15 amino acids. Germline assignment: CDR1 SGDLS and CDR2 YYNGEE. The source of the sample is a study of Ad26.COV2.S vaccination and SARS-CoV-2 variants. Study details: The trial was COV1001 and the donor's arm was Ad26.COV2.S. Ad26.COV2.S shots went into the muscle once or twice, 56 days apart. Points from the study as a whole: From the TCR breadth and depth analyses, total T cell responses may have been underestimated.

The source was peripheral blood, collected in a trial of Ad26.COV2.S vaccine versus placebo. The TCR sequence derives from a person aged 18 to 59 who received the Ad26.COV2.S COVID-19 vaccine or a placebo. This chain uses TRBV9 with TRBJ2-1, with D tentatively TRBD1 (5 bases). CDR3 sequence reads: CASSPWAGLGDEQFF. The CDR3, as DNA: TGTGCCAGCAGCCCCTGGGCAGGGTTGGGCGATGAGCAGTTCTTC. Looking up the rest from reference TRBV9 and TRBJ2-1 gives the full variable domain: DSGVTQTPKHLITATGQRVTLRCSPRSGDLSVYWYQQSLDQGLQFLIQYYNGEERAKGNILERFSAQQFPDLHSELNLSSLELGDSALYFCASSPWAGLGDEQFFGPGTRLTVL.